This T cell receptor beta chain derives from a study of cytomegalovirus exposure and HLA in healthy donors. About this clone itself: As yet, its antigen is unknown.

Whole-study results and caveats: According to a later analysis, most TCR beta chains associated with CMV appeared HLA-restricted.

This PCR relied on a set of 60 Vbeta primers and 13 Jbeta primers. TCRdb's copy holds only in-frame clones and misses some; the assay was immunoSEQ multiplex PCR. This sample yields roughly 92,000 clones, of which roughly 80% are seen a single time; about 30% belongs to the top ten. The V end was cut by 0 bases, the J end by 0 bases, with 15 bases between. The CDR3 totals 17 residues. Germline-derived CDR1 and CDR2 are SGHRS and YFSETQ. V gene TRBV5-1 combines with J gene TRBJ1-2; no reliable D call. This TCR was sampled from a man aged 50 or older in good health and CMV-seropositive. Sequencing input: PBMCs. The CDR3 nucleotides read TGCGCCAGCAGCTTGGGAGGGTCCTACCCAGCTAACTATGGCTACACCTTC. Translating it yields CASSLGGSYPANYGYTF.